The TCR beta chain under discussion was sequenced for a study of T cells after yellow fever vaccination. Whole-study findings and limits: Any FACS-sorted repertoire could hold abundant clonotypes that contaminate it from the bulk population.

In regard to this clonotype: Antigen unknown.

Researchers made TCR cDNA using 5'RACE template switching, and this step added a universal primer site and UMIs. TCRdb used MiXCR to reprocess the 5' RACE reads, holding one entry per CDR3 protein. In the table there are approximately 300,000 distinct CDR3 sequences, roughly 10% of which are singletons. This receptor was obtained from a man between 18 and 35 years old who received the YFV17D yellow fever vaccine. The material sequenced was CD4+ T cells sorted from PBMCs, taken 45 days after the yellow fever booster vaccination.

The DNA of the CDR3 is TGCAGTGCTAGAGGGCAACACAATGAGCAGTTCTTC. It translates to CSARGQHNEQFF. The chain uses TRBV20-1 and TRBJ2-1; the D is unclear. Germline values: CDR1 DFQATT, CDR2 SNEGSKA (reference sequence). The V end lost 1 base, the J end lost 5 bases, and 6 bases lay between the germline ends. The CDR3 runs 12 residues.